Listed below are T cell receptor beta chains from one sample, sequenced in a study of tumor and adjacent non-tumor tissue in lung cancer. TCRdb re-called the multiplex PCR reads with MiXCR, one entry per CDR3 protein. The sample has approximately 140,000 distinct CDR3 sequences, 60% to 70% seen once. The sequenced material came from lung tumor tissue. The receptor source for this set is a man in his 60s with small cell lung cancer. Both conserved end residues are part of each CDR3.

CDR3aa: CAGSFGGDGYTF
v_gene: TRBV28
j_gene: TRBJ1-2

CDR3aa: CASSRDRDYGYTF
v_gene: TRBV6-1
j_gene: TRBJ1-2

CDR3aa: CASSQDSLPRLGASGNTIYF
v_gene: TRBV4-2
j_gene: TRBJ1-3

CDR3aa: CASAAGGPEQYF
v_gene: TRBV7-9
j_gene: TRBJ2-7

CDR3aa: CASSSTLGSGRETGSTDTQYF
v_gene: TRBV11-2
j_gene: TRBJ2-3

CDR3aa: CSAPDRDSGNTIYF
v_gene: TRBV20-1
j_gene: TRBJ1-3

CDR3aa: CVSSPRREGYNEQFF
v_gene: TRBV11-2
j_gene: TRBJ2-1

CDR3aa: CASSQVITSVETQYF
v_gene: TRBV4-1
j_gene: TRBJ2-5

CDR3aa: CASSFSGDYNEQFF
v_gene: TRBV11-1
j_gene: TRBJ2-1

CDR3aa: CSARGGATNEKLFF
v_gene: TRBV20-1
j_gene: TRBJ1-4

CDR3aa: CASRGTGAYGYTF
v_gene: TRBV6-1
j_gene: TRBJ1-2

CDR3aa: CASRTGAFF
v_gene: TRBV10-1
j_gene: TRBJ1-1

CDR3aa: CASSLTQSLETQYF
v_gene: TRBV11-2
j_gene: TRBJ2-5

CDR3aa: CSARGRQRKETQYF
v_gene: TRBV20-1
j_gene: TRBJ2-5

CDR3aa: CSAGEGGDWNYTF
v_gene: TRBV29-1
j_gene: TRBJ1-2

CDR3aa: CASSFGSSGNPPLHF
v_gene: TRBV6-6
j_gene: TRBJ1-6